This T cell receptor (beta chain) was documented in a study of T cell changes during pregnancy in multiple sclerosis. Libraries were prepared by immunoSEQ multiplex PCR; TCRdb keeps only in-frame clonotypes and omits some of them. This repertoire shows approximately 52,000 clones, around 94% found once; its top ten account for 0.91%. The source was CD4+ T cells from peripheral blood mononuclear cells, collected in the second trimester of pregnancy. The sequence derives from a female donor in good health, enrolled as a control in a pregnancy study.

The CDR3 DNA reads as TGTGCCAGCAGCGGGAGGGCCAATGAGCAGTTCTTC. This translates into CASSGRANEQFF. The rearrangement joins TRBV6-5 to TRBJ2-1, with 8 bases that match TRBD2. V was pared by 6 bases and J by 6 bases, with 1 base of the junction left unmatched. The germline gives CDR1 MNHEY, CDR2 SVGAGI. The length of the CDR3 is 12 residues.